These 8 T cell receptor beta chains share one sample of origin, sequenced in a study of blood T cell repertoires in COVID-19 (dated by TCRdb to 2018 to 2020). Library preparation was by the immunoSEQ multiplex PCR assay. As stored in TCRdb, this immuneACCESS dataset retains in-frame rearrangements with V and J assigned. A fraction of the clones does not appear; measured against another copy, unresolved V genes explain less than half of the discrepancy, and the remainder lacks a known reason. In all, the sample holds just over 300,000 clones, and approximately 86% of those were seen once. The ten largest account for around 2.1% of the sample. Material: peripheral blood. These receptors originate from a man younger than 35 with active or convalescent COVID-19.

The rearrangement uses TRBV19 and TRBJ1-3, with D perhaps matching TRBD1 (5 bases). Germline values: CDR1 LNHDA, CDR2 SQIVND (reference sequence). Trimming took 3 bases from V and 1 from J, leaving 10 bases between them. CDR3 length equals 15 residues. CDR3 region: CASSMGQASGNTIYF. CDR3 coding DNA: TGTGCCAGTAGTATGGGGCAGGCATCTGGAAACACCATATATTTT.

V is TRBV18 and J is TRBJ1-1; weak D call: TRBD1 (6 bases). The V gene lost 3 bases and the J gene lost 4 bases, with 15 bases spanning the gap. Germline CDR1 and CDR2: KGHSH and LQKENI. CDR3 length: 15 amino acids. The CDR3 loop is CASSPQQGSGTEAFF. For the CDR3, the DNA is TGTGCCAGCTCACCCCAACAGGGCAGCGGCACTGAAGCTTTCTTT.

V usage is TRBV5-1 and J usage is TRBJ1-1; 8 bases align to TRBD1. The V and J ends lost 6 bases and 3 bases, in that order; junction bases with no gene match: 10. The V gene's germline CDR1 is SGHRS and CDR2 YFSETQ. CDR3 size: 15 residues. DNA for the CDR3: TGCGCCAGCACCGAAGCAGGGGGCTGGGACACTGAAGCTTTCTTT. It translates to CASTEAGGWDTEAFF.

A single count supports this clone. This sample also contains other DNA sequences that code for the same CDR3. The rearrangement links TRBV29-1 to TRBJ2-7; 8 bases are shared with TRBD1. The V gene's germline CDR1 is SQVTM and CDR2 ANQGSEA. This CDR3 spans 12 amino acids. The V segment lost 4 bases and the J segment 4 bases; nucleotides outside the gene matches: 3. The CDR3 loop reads CSVGGTGYEQYF. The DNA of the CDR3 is TGCAGCGTTGGTGGGACAGGTTACGAGCAGTACTTC.

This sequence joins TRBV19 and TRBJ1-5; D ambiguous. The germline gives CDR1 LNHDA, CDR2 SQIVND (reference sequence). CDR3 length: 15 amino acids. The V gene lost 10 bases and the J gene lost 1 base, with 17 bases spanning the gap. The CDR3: CATLEERGSNQPQHF. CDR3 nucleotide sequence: TGTGCCACCCTGGAGGAAAGAGGCAGCAATCAGCCCCAGCATTTT.

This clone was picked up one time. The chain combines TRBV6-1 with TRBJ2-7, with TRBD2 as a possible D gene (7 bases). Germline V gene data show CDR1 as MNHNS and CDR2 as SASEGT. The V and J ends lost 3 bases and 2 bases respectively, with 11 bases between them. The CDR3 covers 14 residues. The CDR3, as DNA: TGTGCCAGCAGTGATGGGAGGGGGACCTACGAGCAGTACTTC. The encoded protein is CASSDGRGTYEQYF.

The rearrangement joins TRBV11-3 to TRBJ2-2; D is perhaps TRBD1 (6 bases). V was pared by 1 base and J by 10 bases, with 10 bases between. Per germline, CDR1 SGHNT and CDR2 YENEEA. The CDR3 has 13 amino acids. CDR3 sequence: CASSLVRGAELFF. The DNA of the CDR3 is TGTGCCAGCAGCTTAGTCAGGGGTGCGGAGCTGTTTTTT.

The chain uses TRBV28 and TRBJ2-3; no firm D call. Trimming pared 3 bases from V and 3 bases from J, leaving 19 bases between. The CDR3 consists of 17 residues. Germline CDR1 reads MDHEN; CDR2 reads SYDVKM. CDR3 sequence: CASSFPNVLADTDTQYF. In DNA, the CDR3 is TGTGCCAGCAGTTTCCCCAACGTTCTGGCAGATACAGATACGCAGTATTTT.